This T cell receptor beta chain appears in the sequencing data of a study of OX40 agonist ivuxolimab in advanced cancers. Study in general: Ivuxolimab is an agonistic anti-OX40 (CD134) antibody, and patients were treated with it. Study-level results: The CD4+ and CD8+ T cells in the blood had expanded clonally by week 6 at 0.1 to 3.0 mg/kg. In general, CD8+ T cells held more expanded clones than CD4+ did, on average.

In the case of this clone: Its target is not known.

V lost 5 bases to trimming and J lost 3 bases, with 10 bases between them. The CDR3 extends over 13 amino acids. Germline assignment: CDR1 MNHEY and CDR2 SMNVEV (reference sequence). Clones were sequenced by immunoSEQ multiplex PCR, and TCRdb holds only the in-frame ones, with some missing. The data show over 100,000 clones, just over 90% seen once. This material consisted of CD4+ or CD8+ T cells sorted from blood, taken in a trial of the OX40 agonist ivuxolimab. The receptor's source is an adult with an advanced solid tumor such as melanoma, head and neck, liver or kidney cancer. The chain is built from TRBV27 and TRBJ1-1; no clear D gene. For the CDR3, the DNA is TGTGCCAGCAGTATAGGCAGGCACACTGAAGCTTTCTTT. It encodes CASSIGRHTEAFF.